The 8 T cell receptor beta chains presented below share a single source sample, sequenced in a study of beta chain features in type 1 diabetes. Reverse transcribing all isolated RNA meant expressed TCRB transcripts were sequenced. Measured with immunoSEQ multiplex PCR; TCRdb has only the in-frame clones, and not every one. Of 250,000 to 350,000 clones listed, around 10% are singletons. Material: naive CD4+ T cells from blood. These receptors came from a woman in her twenties or thirties in good health.

A few counts support this clone. The gene calls are TRBV7-3 and TRBJ2-7, with TRBD2 identical over 10 bases. V gave up 3 bases and J gave up 5 bases; unmatched junction bases: 7. The CDR3 has 15 residues. Germline CDR1 reads SGHTA; CDR2 reads FQGTGA. The CDR3, as DNA: TGTGCCAGCAGCTTCCGGCTAGCGGGAGAACACGAGCAGTACTTC. This translates into CASSFRLAGEHEQYF.

This clone was detected only a few times. The CDR3 DNA follows: TGTGCCAGCAGCTTGCCGGGACAGGGTGAGGTTTCGCGGGGCTACACCTTC. Protein sequence: CASSLPGQGEVSRGYTF. The V call is TRBV5-4, the J call TRBJ1-2, with TRBD1 matching 9 bases. Germline V gene lookup returns CDR1 SGHNT and CDR2 YYREEE (reference sequence). This CDR3 has 17 residues. The J segment lost 8 bases and the V segment lost 1 base, leaving 15 bases of the junction unmatched.

The J gene is TRBJ2-7, the V gene TRBV4-3; TRBD2 agrees at 8 bases. Germline V lookup: CDR1 LGHNA, CDR2 YSLEER. This CDR3 has 16 residues. V shed 4 bases, J shed 3 bases, and the junction held 11 bases outside the gene matches. For the CDR3, the DNA is TGCGCCAGCAGCCCGGGGGGGGCGGGAGGTCGCTACGAGCAGTACTTC. Residues: CASSPGGAGGRYEQYF.

This chain joins TRBV7-2 and TRBJ2-6; 8 bases agree with TRBD2. The CDR3 sequence is 17 residues long. Germline lookup yields CDR1 SGHTA and CDR2 FQGNSA. V was pared by 2 bases and J by 2 bases, with 5 bases of the junction left unmatched. CDR3 residues: CASSLMSGGTGANVLTF. CDR3 bases: TGTGCCAGCAGCTTAATGTCGGGAGGGACTGGGGCCAACGTCCTGACTTTC.

In its sample, this clone was seen a few times. This rearrangement joins TRBV2 to TRBJ1-5, with 7 nucleotides matching TRBD1. CDR3 size: 14 residues. J lost 3 bases, V lost 4 bases, and 3 bases had no gene match. Germline V lookup: CDR1 SNHLY, CDR2 FYNNEI. As DNA, the CDR3 is TGTGCCAGCAGTGGGGACAGCACCAATCAGCCCCAGCATTTT. Translation gives CASSGDSTNQPQHF.

The rearrangement joins TRBV27 to TRBJ2-7; 8 positions match TRBD2. The V and J ends lost 5 bases and 7 bases, in that order; junction bases with no gene match: 13. The CDR3 spans 15 residues. Germline-derived CDR1 and CDR2 are MNHEY and SMNVEV (reference sequence). As DNA, the CDR3 is TGTGCCAGCAGTCCCGCGACGGGGGGGCTGAGAGAGCAGTACTTC. Translation: CASSPATGGLREQYF.

J is TRBJ1-2 and V is TRBV10-3; D is uncertain. The CDR3 runs 14 residues. V was cut by 0 bases and J by 0 bases, with 5 bases left in between. Germline V lookup: CDR1 ENHRY, CDR2 SYGVKD. CDR3 region: CAISESSTNYGYTF. The CDR3 DNA reads TGTGCCATCAGTGAGTCGTCAACTAACTATGGCTACACCTTC.

The table lists this clone with a few counts. This sequence joins TRBV30 and TRBJ2-6, with 10 bases matching TRBD2. CDR1 is GTSNPN, CDR2 SVGIG, per germline (reference sequence). V trimming: 3 bases; J trimming: 4 bases; junction bases outside the gene matches: 12. The CDR3 runs to 18 residues. The CDR3 nucleotides are TGTGCCTGGAGGGACATCGGGACTAGCGATGGAGGGGCCAACGTCCTGACTTTC. Residues: CAWRDIGTSDGGANVLTF.